This T cell receptor (beta chain) originates from a study of T cell repertoires in cytomegalovirus infection. Study in general: The public TCR beta signatures pointed to both CMV infection and matching HLA type.

In regard to this clonotype: Its cognate antigen is unknown.

Each CDR3 protein is one row after TCRdb ran MiXCR on the reads. The repertoire consists of roughly 230,000 distinct CDR3 sequences, with roughly an eighth occurring once and the leading ten covering around 1.6%. The V end was cut by 0 bases, the J end by 5 bases, with 7 bases between. Looked up from germline, CDR1 is DFQATT and CDR2 is SNEGSKA (reference sequence). The CDR3 extends over 12 amino acids. Broader study findings: What dominated the ex vivo response were HLA-C-restricted CMV-specific TCR beta clonotypes. Identification of carriers of CMV plus the relevant HLA was performed using cumulative public TCR beta family frequency.

V gene TRBV20-1 combines with J gene TRBJ2-5; D is undetermined. Input material: PBMCs. The origin of this receptor is a human donor in good health (CMV status not recorded). Some clones in this sample may be carry-over from other donors' samples. In DNA form, the CDR3 reads TGCAGTGCTAGAGATTCCGTGGAGACCCAGTACTTC. This sequence encodes CSARDSVETQYF.